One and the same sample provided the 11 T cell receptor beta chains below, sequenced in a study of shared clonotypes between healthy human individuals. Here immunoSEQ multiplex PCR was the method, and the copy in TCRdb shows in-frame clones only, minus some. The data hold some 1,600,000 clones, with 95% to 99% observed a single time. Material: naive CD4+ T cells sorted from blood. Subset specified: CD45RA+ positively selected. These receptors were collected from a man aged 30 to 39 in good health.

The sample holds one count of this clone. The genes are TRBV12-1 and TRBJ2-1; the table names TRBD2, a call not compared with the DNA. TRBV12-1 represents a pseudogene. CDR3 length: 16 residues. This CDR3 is CASSSGLAGRGYEQFF. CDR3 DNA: TGTGCCAGCAGCTCCGGACTAGCGGGCCGCGGGTATGAGCAGTTCTTC.

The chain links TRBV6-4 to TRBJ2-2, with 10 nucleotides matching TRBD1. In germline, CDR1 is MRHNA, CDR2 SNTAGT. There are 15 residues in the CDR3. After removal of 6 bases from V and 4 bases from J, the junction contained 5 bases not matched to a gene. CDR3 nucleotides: TGTGCCAGCAGCCGGGACAGGGGTCGCACCGGGGAGCTGTTTTTT. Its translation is CASSRDRGRTGELFF.

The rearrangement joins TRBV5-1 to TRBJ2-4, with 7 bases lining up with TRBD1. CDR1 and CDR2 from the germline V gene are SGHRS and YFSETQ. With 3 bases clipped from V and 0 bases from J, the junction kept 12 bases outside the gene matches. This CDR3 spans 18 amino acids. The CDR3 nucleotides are TGCGCCAGCAGCTCGACATGGGACAGAGCCCTAGCCAAAAACATTCAGTACTTC. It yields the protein CASSSTWDRALAKNIQYF.

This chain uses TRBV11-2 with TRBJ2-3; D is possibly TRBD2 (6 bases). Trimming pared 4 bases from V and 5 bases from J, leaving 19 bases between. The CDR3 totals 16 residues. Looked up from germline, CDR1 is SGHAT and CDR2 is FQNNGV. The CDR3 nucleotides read TGTGCCAGCAGCTCAATGGGTGTGGCTAGCGAAGATACGCAGTATTTT. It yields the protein CASSSMGVASEDTQYF.

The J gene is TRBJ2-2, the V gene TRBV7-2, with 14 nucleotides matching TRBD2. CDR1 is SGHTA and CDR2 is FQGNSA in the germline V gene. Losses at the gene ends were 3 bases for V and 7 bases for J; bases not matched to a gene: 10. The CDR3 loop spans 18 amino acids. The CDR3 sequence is CASSLSGGLAGGGGELFF. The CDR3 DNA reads TGTGCCAGCAGCTTGTCGGGCGGACTAGCGGGAGGTGGCGGGGAGCTGTTTTTT.

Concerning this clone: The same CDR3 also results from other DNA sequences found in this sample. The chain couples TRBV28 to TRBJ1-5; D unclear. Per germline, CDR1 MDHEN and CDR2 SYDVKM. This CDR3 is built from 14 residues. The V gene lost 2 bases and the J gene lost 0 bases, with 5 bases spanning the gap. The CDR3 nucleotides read TGTGCCAGCAGTTTAATGAATAGCAATCAGCCCCAGCATTTT. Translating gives CASSLMNSNQPQHF.

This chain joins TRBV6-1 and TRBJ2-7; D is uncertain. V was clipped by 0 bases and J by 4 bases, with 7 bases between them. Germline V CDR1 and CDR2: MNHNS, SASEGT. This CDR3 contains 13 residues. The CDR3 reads CASSEATAYEQYF. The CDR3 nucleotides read TGTGCCAGCAGTGAAGCTACAGCTTACGAGCAGTACTTC.

In DNA, the CDR3 is TGTGCCAGCAGAGGGACAGGGGACCTGTTCTATGGCTACACCTTC. This translates into CASRGTGDLFYGYTF. V is TRBV28 and J is TRBJ1-2; 10 nucleotides line up with TRBD1. From germline, CDR1 is MDHEN and CDR2 SYDVKM. There are 15 residues in the CDR3. V lost 6 bases to trimming and J lost 4 bases; unmatched junction nucleotides: 8.

The CDR3 spells CASSLMRLAPDNEQFF. The CDR3 DNA reads TGTGCCAGCAGCTTAATGAGACTAGCGCCCGACAATGAGCAGTTCTTC. The chain carries TRBV5-4 and TRBJ2-1; 8 bases align to TRBD2. J gave up 5 bases and V 2 bases, and 9 bases lay outside the gene matches. The germline gives CDR1 SGHNT, CDR2 YYREEE (reference sequence). This CDR3 contains 16 residues. Drawing the rest from reference TRBV5-4 and TRBJ2-1, the complete variable domain is ETGVTQSPTHLIKTRGQQVTLRCSSQSGHNTVSWYQQALGQGPQFIFQYYREEENGRGNFPPRFSGLQFPNYSSELNVNALELDDSALYLCASSLMRLAPDNEQFFGPGTRLTVL.

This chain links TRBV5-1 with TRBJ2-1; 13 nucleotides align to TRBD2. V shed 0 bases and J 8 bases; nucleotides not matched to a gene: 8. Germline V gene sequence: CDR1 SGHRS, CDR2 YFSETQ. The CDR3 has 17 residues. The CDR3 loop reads CASSLGTSGRFLHEQFF. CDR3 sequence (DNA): TGCGCCAGCAGCTTGGGGACTAGCGGGAGATTCCTCCATGAGCAGTTCTTC.

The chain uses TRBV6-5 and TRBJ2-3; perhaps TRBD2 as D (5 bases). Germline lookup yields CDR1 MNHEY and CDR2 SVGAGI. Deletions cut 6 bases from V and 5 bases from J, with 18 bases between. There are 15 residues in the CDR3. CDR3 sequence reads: CASRRTGPFGDTQYF. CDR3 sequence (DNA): TGTGCCAGCAGGCGGACTGGACCCTTCGGAGATACGCAGTATTTT.